A selection of T cell receptor beta chains follows, all from one sample in a study of T cells in Graves' hyperthyroidism and ophthalmopathy. TCRdb processed the multiplex PCR reads anew with MiXCR; each CDR3 protein has one entry. Among 500,000 to 750,000 distinct CDR3 sequences, around 45% were seen once, and the ten largest hold roughly 8.2%. Input material: peripheral blood or thyroid tissue (not recorded which). Receptor source: a woman younger than 35 with Graves' hyperthyroidism. CDR3s include the opening cysteine and the closing phenylalanine or tryptophan. The D gene is left open where the match is weak. Not every row has a clone size; where given, it reads once, few, many or a size class.

clone_size j_call v_call d_call cdr3_nt cdr3_aa
NA TRBJ2-1 TRBV20-1 NA TGCAGTGCTAGAGATTCACATGAGCAGTTCTTC CSARDSHEQFF
NA TRBJ1-2 TRBV6-5 NA TGTGCCAGCAGTTACTCGGGGGCGTGGAACTATGGCTACACCTTC CASSYSGAWNYGYTF
many TRBJ2-5 TRBV20-1 TRBD2 TGCAGTGCTAGAGAGAGGACTAGCGGGGAGGAGACCCAGTACTTC CSARERTSGEETQYF
NA TRBJ2-1 TRBV29-1 TRBD1 TGCAGCGCGTGGGCAGGGGGACGTGAGCAGTTCTTC CSAWAGGREQFF
NA TRBJ2-3 TRBV4-3 NA TGCGCCAGCAGCCAAGAATTTGCTAGCACAGATACGCAGTATTTT CASSQEFASTDTQYF
NA TRBJ2-7 TRBV25-1 TRBD2 TGTGCCAGCAGTGTTGGCGGGAGGGATATAGCCTACGAGCAGTACTTC CASSVGGRDIAYEQYF
once TRBJ1-5 TRBV7-9 NA TGTGCCAGCAGCTCGGGACGGCTCAATCAGCCCCAGCACTTT CASSSGRLNQPQHF
NA TRBJ1-1 TRBV7-2 NA TGTGCCAGCAGCTTAAACCGGGACACTTCTGAAGCTTTCTTT CASSLNRDTSEAFF
NA TRBJ1-1 TRBV29-1 NA TGCAGCTTGGCCGACGGAGGTACTGAAGCTTTCTTT CSLADGGTEAFF
many TRBJ1-4 TRBV11-2 NA TGTGCCAGCAGCTTAACGTTGAGGGGTGAAAAACTGTTTTTT CASSLTLRGEKLFF
NA TRBJ2-1 TRBV7-2 TRBD2 TGTGCCAGCAGCCGGACTAGCGGGAGCTCCTACAATGAGCAGTTCTTC CASSRTSGSSYNEQFF
NA TRBJ1-3 TRBV20-1 NA TGCAGTGCTAGAGCGGACTATGGCTACACCATATATTTT CSARADYGYTIYF
NA TRBJ1-4 TRBV13 NA TGTGCCAGCAGCTTGAACGGTGCAACTAATGAAAAACTGGTTTTT CASSLNGATNEKLVF
many TRBJ1-5 TRBV2 TRBD1 TGTGCCAGCAACAGGGGGAGCAATCAGCCCCAGCATTTT CASNRGSNQPQHF
many TRBJ2-5 TRBV7-9 NA TGTGCCAGCAGCTTAGTGATAGAAGTACAAGAGACCCAGTACTTC CASSLVIEVQETQYF
many TRBJ2-6 TRBV7-3 TRBD2 TGTGCCAGCAGGACGTCTAGGAGGACTAGCGGATCTGGGGCCAACGTCCTGACTTTC CASRTSRRTSGSGANVLTF
NA TRBJ2-5 TRBV11-1 NA TGTGCCTGCGGGACGGCGAACACCGGGGAGAAAGACTACCAAGAGACCCAGTACTTC CACGTANTGEKDYQETQYF
NA TRBJ1-2 TRBV15 NA TGTGCCACCAGCAGTCCCCGACCGGGACAAAACTATGGCTACACCTTC CATSSPRPGQNYGYTF
few TRBJ2-7 TRBV5-4 NA TGTGCCAGCAGCCCGAACTTCCCCTACGAGCAGTACTTC CASSPNFPYEQYF
once TRBJ2-5 TRBV24-1 TRBD1 TGTGCCACCAGTGTAGGGACAGGGGAAGAGACCCAGTACTTC CATSVGTGEETQYF
NA TRBJ2-1 TRBV20-1 TRBD2 TGCAGTGCTCGGACTAGCGGGAGTTACAATGAGCAGTTCTTC CSARTSGSYNEQFF
few TRBJ2-3 TRBV9 NA TGTGCCAGCAGCTCACGGTCACGCAGGGGCGGCACAGATACGCAGTATTTT CASSSRSRRGGTDTQYF
NA TRBJ2-2 TRBV2 TRBD1 TGTGCCAGCAGTGAATCGGGGGGACAGGGGCTGTTTTTT CASSESGGQGLFF
many TRBJ2-7 TRBV9 NA TGTGCCAGCAGCGTAGGTGGAGCGGTCGAGCAGTACTTC CASSVGGAVEQYF
many TRBJ2-7 TRBV29-1 NA TGCAGCGCATCTGGACATTACTACGAGCAGTACTTC CSASGHYYEQYF
NA TRBJ2-7 TRBV7-3 TRBD2 TGTGCCAGCAGCTTAAAAGGACTAGACTCCTACAATGAGCAGTACTTC CASSLKGLDSYNEQYF
many TRBJ1-3 TRBV20-1 NA TGCAGTGCTATGACGGACACCTCTGGAAACACCATATATTTT CSAMTDTSGNTIYF
NA TRBJ1-2 TRBV20-1 NA TGCAGTGCTCCGACGAACCGGACGGATTATGGCTACACCTTC CSAPTNRTDYGYTF
NA TRBJ2-7 TRBV5-4 NA TGTGCCAGCAGTTCAGAAAGGGACTTTTCCTACGAGCAGTACTTC CASSSERDFSYEQYF
NA TRBJ1-2 TRBV29-1 TRBD1 TGCAGCGTGAAGGACAGGGTCAGTGGCTACACCTTC CSVKDRVSGYTF
few TRBJ1-5 TRBV4-3 NA TGCGCCAGCAGCCCCATCCAGACTCCCGGGGGTCAGCCCCAGCATTTT CASSPIQTPGGQPQHF
many TRBJ2-7 TRBV20-1 NA TGCAGTGCTAGAGAGGATGACTCCTACGAGCAGTACTTC CSAREDDSYEQYF
few TRBJ2-5 TRBV5-1 TRBD1 TGCGCCAGCAGCTCCACAGGGGGTGTGGGGACCCAGTACTTC CASSSTGGVGTQYF